The rows below give T cell receptor beta chains drawn from one sample of a study of patients and donors after allogeneic stem cell transplantation. TCRdb re-derived calls from the RT-PCR reads in MiXCR, one entry per CDR3 protein. The sample shows some 200,000 distinct CDR3 sequences, about 40% of them seen only once. Sequencing was done on a sample of blood, either unsorted or a sorted T cell fraction (not recorded which). Receptors were obtained from a human donor who was either an allogeneic HSCT recipient or a stem cell or donor lymphocyte infusion donor (not recorded which). It is not recorded whose cells these are; they may come from a transplant donor. Each CDR3 is given with its conserved first and last residue. Each record gives: J gene, clone size, V gene, D gene, CDR3 protein, CDR3 DNA. The D gene is left open where the match is weak. Size is omitted from some rows. Given values are once, few, many or a class for expanded clones.

TRBJ1-3 | few | TRBV14 | NA | CASSRTDRLDFRNTIYF | TGTGCCAGCAGCAGAACGGACAGATTAGACTTTAGAAACACCATATATTTT
TRBJ1-4 | NA | TRBV5-1 | NA | CASSWGTANEKLFF | TGCGCCAGCAGCTGGGGGACTGCCAATGAAAAACTGTTTTTT
TRBJ2-1 | NA | TRBV28 | TRBD2 | CASSPGLAGELYNEQFF | TGTGCCAGCAGTCCGGGACTAGCGGGAGAGCTCTACAATGAGCAGTTCTTC
TRBJ2-1 | NA | TRBV18 | NA | CASSPARGGNEQFF | TGTGCCAGCTCACCAGCGAGGGGTGGCAATGAGCAGTTCTTC
TRBJ2-2 | few | TRBV29-1 | NA | CSVDSQGPNTGELFF | TGCAGCGTTGATAGTCAGGGACCGAACACCGGGGAGCTGTTTTTT
TRBJ2-2 | NA | TRBV5-1 | NA | CASSPTSGGELFF | TGCGCCAGCAGCCCAACTAGTGGCGGGGAGCTGTTTTTT
TRBJ1-1 | NA | TRBV4-3 | NA | CASSQDWPRLNTEAFF | TGCGCCAGCAGCCAAGATTGGCCCCGGCTGAACACTGAAGCTTTCTTT
TRBJ1-1 | few | TRBV7-9 | NA | CASSEKWGPNTEAFF | TGTGCCAGCAGCGAGAAGTGGGGGCCCAACACTGAAGCTTTCTTT
TRBJ2-1 | NA | TRBV6-5 | TRBD2 | CASSYQVEGRDEQFF | TGTGCCAGCAGTTACCAGGTGGAGGGGAGGGATGAGCAGTTCTTC
TRBJ1-1 | NA | TRBV7-9 | NA | CASSLDRVTEAFF | TGTGCCAGCAGCTTAGACAGGGTTACTGAAGCTTTCTTT
TRBJ1-1 | once | TRBV12-3/TRBV12-4 | NA | CASTLGSTGTEAFF | TGTGCCAGCACCCTCGGCTCAACGGGCACTGAAGCTTTCTTT
TRBJ1-2 | few | TRBV6-6 | NA | CASSRPANYGYTF | TGTGCCAGCAGTCGCCCCGCCAACTATGGCTACACCTTC
TRBJ1-1 | NA | TRBV5-5 | NA | CASSGDRPPNTEAFF | TGTGCCAGCAGCGGCGACAGGCCCCCTAACACTGAAGCTTTCTTT
TRBJ2-1 | NA | TRBV5-1 | NA | CASSTNMKRQTYNEQFF | TGCGCCAGCAGCACTAACATGAAGAGACAGACCTACAATGAGCAGTTCTTC
TRBJ2-3 | NA | TRBV5-1 | TRBD2 | CASVLGGSGRIVTDTQYF | TGCGCCAGCGTCCTTGGTGGTAGCGGGAGGATAGTCACAGATACGCAGTATTTT
TRBJ2-2 | NA | TRBV5-1 | TRBD2 | CASSFASGRTPTGELFF | TGCGCCAGCAGCTTTGCTAGCGGGAGGACACCCACCGGGGAGCTGTTTTTT
TRBJ1-2 | few | TRBV5-1 | NA | CASSLVGAPNYGYTF | TGCGCCAGCAGCTTGGTAGGGGCACCTAACTATGGCTACACCTTC
TRBJ1-1 | NA | TRBV9 | NA | CASSPSPFDEAFF | TGTGCCAGCAGCCCATCCCCCTTTGATGAAGCTTTCTTT
TRBJ1-1 | few | TRBV6-5 | NA | CASSYSTPGGTEAFF | TGTGCCAGCAGTTACTCGACCCCGGGGGGCACTGAAGCTTTCTTT
TRBJ2-5 | few | TRBV12-5 | NA | CASGSCHRDEKEETQYF | TGTGCTAGTGGTTCCTGCCACAGGGATGAGAAGGAAGAGACCCAGTACTTC
TRBJ1-2 | NA | TRBV25-1 | TRBD1 | CASSEWGQPYGYTF | TGTGCCAGCAGTGAATGGGGACAGCCCTATGGCTACACCTTC
TRBJ2-7 | NA | TRBV9 | NA | CASSPRGAQVDEQYF | TGTGCCAGCAGCCCGAGGGGCGCACAAGTTGACGAGCAGTACTTC
TRBJ2-1 | NA | TRBV27 | NA | CASSLGLAANEQFF | TGTGCCAGCAGTTTAGGGCTAGCCGCGAATGAGCAGTTCTTC
TRBJ1-2 | NA | TRBV29-1 | NA | CSAPGGDGYTF | TGCAGCGCCCCGGGGGGGGATGGCTACACCTTC
TRBJ2-7 | NA | TRBV6-6 | NA | CASSVSIYEQYF | TGTGCCAGCAGTGTAAGCATCTACGAGCAGTACTTC
TRBJ2-7 | NA | TRBV20-1 | NA | CSARGVLSSYEQYF | TGCAGTGCCAGGGGGGTTCTGAGCTCCTACGAGCAGTACTTC
TRBJ1-2 | NA | TRBV29-1 | TRBD1 | CSVTTGGANYGYTF | TGCAGCGTTACGACAGGGGGCGCCAACTATGGCTACACCTTC
TRBJ1-2 | NA | TRBV12-3/TRBV12-4 | TRBD1 | CASSSGGSGYGYTF | TGTGCCAGCAGTTCAGGGGGGAGTGGCTATGGCTACACCTTC
TRBJ2-1 | NA | TRBV12-3/TRBV12-4 | NA | CASSLKGYNEQFF | TGTGCCAGCAGTTTAAAGGGGTACAATGAGCAGTTCTTC
TRBJ2-1 | NA | TRBV5-1 | NA | CASSPRTDYNEQFF | TGCGCCAGCAGCCCGCGGACGGATTACAATGAGCAGTTCTTC
TRBJ1-2 | few | TRBV6-5 | NA | CASSPGRAYGYTF | TGTGCCAGCAGCCCCGGAAGGGCCTATGGCTACACCTTC
TRBJ1-6 | many | TRBV27 | NA | CASSLVWGADSPLHF | TGTGCCAGCAGTTTAGTTTGGGGGGCTGATTCACCCCTCCACTTT
TRBJ1-1 | NA | TRBV6-5 | NA | CASSYVSRGTEAFF | TGTGCCAGCAGTTACGTCTCCAGGGGCACTGAAGCTTTCTTT
TRBJ2-1 | once | TRBV12-3/TRBV12-4 | TRBD2 | CASSSLSGYNEQFF | TGTGCCAGCAGTTCACTTAGCGGGTACAATGAGCAGTTCTTC
TRBJ2-1 | few | TRBV7-9 | NA | CASSLVADSYNEQFF | TGTGCCAGCAGCTTAGTGGCCGACTCCTACAATGAGCAGTTCTTC
TRBJ2-1 | NA | TRBV29-1 | NA | CSVEVTVYNEQFF | TGCAGCGTTGAAGTCACGGTTTACAATGAGCAGTTCTTC
TRBJ1-1 | NA | TRBV12-3/TRBV12-4 | NA | CASSFFWTVTEAFF | TGTGCCAGCAGTTTCTTTTGGACCGTCACTGAAGCTTTCTTT
TRBJ1-2 | NA | TRBV29-1 | TRBD1 | CSVGGGGYGYTF | TGCAGCGTTGGAGGGGGCGGCTATGGCTACACCTTC